Below, one TCR beta chain is given with its context. This sample is drawn from a study of blood T cell repertoires in COVID-19. Turning to the study itself: Italy, Spain and the United States were the sources of the convalescent and acute COVID-19 samples. Sources were T cells, B-cell-depleted T cells, or PBMCs; the material itself was cDNA or gDNA.

Enrollees, roughly 18 to 90 years old, lived in about two dozen US areas. Some clones are missing from TCRdb's copy, which holds only in-frame ones; the method was immunoSEQ multiplex PCR. The table records about 200,000 clones, over 80% of them present only once. The CDR3 length is 14 residues. The V end was cut by 4 bases, the J end by 0 bases, with 10 bases between. The germline CDR1 and CDR2 sequences are SNHLY and FYNNEI. The J gene is TRBJ2-7, the V gene TRBV2; maybe TRBD1 (7 bases). The source is a woman in her twenties or thirties who had been exposed to COVID-19. Specimen: PBMCs or T cells enriched from blood (not recorded which). CDR3 protein: CASSAGGSSYEQYF. CDR3 nucleotide sequence: TGTGCCAGCAGTGCAGGGGGGAGCTCCTACGAGCAGTACTTC. The entire variable domain, with the rest obtained from reference TRBV2 and TRBJ2-7, is as follows: EPEVTQTPSHQVTQMGQEVILRCVPISNHLYFYWYRQILGQKVEFLVSFYNNEISEKSEIFDDQFSVERPDGSNFTLKIRSTKLEDSAMYFCASSAGGSSYEQYFGPGTRLTVT.